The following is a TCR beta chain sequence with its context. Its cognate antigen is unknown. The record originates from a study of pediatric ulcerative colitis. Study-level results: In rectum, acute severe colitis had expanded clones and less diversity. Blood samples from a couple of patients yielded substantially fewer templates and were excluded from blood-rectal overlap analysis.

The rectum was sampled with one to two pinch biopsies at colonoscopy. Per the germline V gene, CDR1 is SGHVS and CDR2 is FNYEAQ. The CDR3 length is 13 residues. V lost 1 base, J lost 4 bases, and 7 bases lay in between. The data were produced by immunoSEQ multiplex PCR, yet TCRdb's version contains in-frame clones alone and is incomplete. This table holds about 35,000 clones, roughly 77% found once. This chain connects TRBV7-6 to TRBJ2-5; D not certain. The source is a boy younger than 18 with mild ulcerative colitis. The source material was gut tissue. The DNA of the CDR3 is TGTGCCAGCAGCTTAGTGCATACAGAGACCCAGTACTTC. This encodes CASSLVHTETQYF.